This TCR beta chain came from a study of blood T cell repertoires in COVID-19. Study-wide context: Some COVID-19 samples were acute and others convalescent; all came from the United States, Italy and Spain. The cDNA or gDNA used as material had been derived from T cells, B-cell-depleted T cells, or PBMCs.

Authors' methods: Reference gene primers were amplified, and this amplification served to estimate nucleated cell counts. Clones were sequenced by immunoSEQ multiplex PCR, and TCRdb holds only the in-frame ones, with some missing. That table furnishes V, J and clone size, whereas the DNA furnished D and trimming. This table has fewer than 45,000 clones, about 89% appearing once. CDR3 length: 15 residues. Germline lookup yields CDR1 SGDLS and CDR2 YYNGEE. V lost 1 base and J 4 bases, leaving 11 bases between the germline ends. Sequencing was performed on peripheral blood. The chain recombines TRBV9 with TRBJ1-4, with a weak D call TRBD1 (5 bases). The sequence was obtained from a woman younger than 45 in a cohort sampled during active COVID-19. CDR3 sequence (DNA): TGTGCCAGCAGCGTATCCACAGGTTTTAATGAAAAACTGTTTTTT. This encodes CASSVSTGFNEKLFF.